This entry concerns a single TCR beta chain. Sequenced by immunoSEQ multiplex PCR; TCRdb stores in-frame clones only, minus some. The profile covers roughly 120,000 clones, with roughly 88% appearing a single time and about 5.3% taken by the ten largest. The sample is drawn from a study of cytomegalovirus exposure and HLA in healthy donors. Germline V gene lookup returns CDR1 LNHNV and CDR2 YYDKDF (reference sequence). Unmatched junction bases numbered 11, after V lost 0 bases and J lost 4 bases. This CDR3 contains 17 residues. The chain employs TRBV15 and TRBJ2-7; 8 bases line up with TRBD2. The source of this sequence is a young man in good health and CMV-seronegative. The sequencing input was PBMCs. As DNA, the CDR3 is TGTGCCACCAGCAGAGATCGAGCGGCGGGAGGCAAATACGAGCAGTACTTC. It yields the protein CATSRDRAAGGKYEQYF.